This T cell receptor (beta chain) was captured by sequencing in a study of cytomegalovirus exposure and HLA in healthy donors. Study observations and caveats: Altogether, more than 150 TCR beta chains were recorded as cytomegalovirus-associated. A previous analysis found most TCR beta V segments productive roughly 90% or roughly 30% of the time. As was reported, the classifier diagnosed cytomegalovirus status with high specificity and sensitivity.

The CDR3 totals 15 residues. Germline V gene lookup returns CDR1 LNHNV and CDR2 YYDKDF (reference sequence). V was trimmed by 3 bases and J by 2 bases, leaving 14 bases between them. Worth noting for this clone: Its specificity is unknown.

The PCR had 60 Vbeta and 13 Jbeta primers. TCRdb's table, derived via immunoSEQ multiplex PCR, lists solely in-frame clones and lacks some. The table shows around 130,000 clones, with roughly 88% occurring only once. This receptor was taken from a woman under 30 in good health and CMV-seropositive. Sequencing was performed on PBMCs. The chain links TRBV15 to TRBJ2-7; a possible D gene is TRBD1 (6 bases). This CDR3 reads CATSRFQQGAYEQYF. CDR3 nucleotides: TGTGCCACCAGCAGGTTTCAACAGGGAGCCTACGAGCAGTACTTC.